This T cell receptor beta chain appears in the sequencing data of a study of T-cell reconstitution after alpha-beta-depleted transplantation in children. This CDR3 comprises 19 residues. Trimming at V came to 6 bases and at J to 3 bases, leaving 13 bases not matched to a gene. Germline V lookup: CDR1 MDHEN, CDR2 SYDVKM. Unique molecular identifiers were used in preparing the TCRbeta library. Using its own MiXCR run on the PCR reads, TCRdb lists one record per CDR3 protein. The sample has some 300,000 distinct CDR3 sequences, around 10% seen once. At least ten counts were recorded for this clonotype. Sequenced here: PBMCs from the stem cell graft donor, sampled from the stem cell graft. V usage is TRBV28 and J usage is TRBJ2-2, with 13 positions matching TRBD2. This TCR was sampled from a human donor who donated a stem cell graft to a child with acute lymphoblastic leukemia. The CDR3 region has the DNA TGTGCCAGCAGCCGCGGGACTAGCGGGATCTACCGGGACACCGGGGAGCTGTTTTTT. Translated, it gives CASSRGTSGIYRDTGELFF.